This T cell receptor (beta chain) was obtained from a study of CD8+CD57+ T cells in acquired aplastic anemia. Across the study: Yields of DNA that came from sorted CD4+ and CD8+ cells averaged roughly 3 ug. Healthy donor CD4+ cell samples had a mean of around 9.9 million reads. General observations from the study: Found in both controls and patients were around 30 CD8+ CDR3 sequences.

TCR beta VDJ and CDR3 profiling used genomic DNA as template. From the reads, TCRdb called clonotypes with MiXCR, one entry per CDR3 protein. The table lists roughly 81,000 distinct CDR3 sequences, approximately 46% of them singletons, with around 63% in the top ten. This CDR3 is 15 amino acids long. Trimming pared 4 bases from V and 0 bases from J, leaving 10 bases between. Germline assignment: CDR1 MNHNS and CDR2 SASEGT. About this clonotype: The antigen is undetermined.

The sequence derives from a human donor in good health, serving as a control. This chain uses TRBV6-1 with TRBJ2-1, with D unclear. The sequenced material came from sorted CD4+, CD8+, or CD8+CD57+ T cells (not recorded which) from PBMCs. Here the CDR3 reads CASSADRNSYNEQFF. The DNA for the CDR3 is TGTGCCAGCAGTGCAGACCGCAACTCCTACAATGAGCAGTTCTTC.